This T cell receptor (beta chain) was documented in a study of T cells in Graves' hyperthyroidism and ophthalmopathy. The study, taken as a whole, reports: A model using 13 V-J features told ophthalmopathy apart from stable hyperthyroidism. Among thyroid clonotypes expanded above 0.001, most also appeared in blood.

RNA transcripts provided the source from which TCR beta CDR3 regions were amplified. First-round RT-PCR with HTBI primers amplified the TCR CDR3 region. Each CDR3 protein gets one entry after TCRdb re-called the multiplex PCR reads with MiXCR. This table holds 300,000 to 350,000 distinct CDR3 sequences, 11% to 15% found once. CDR3 size: 18 residues. J lost 0 bases, V lost 4 bases, and 12 bases had no gene match. Germline loops: CDR1 LGHNA, CDR2 YSLEER. For this clonotype: Its antigen remains unknown.

The receptor was isolated from a woman under 40 with Graves' hyperthyroidism. Sequences were obtained from blood. The chain has TRBV4-3 and TRBJ2-5; 9 positions agree with TRBD1. CDR3 nucleotides: TGCGCCAGCAGCCTCGGACAGGGGCTTACTCTGTACCAAGAGACCCAGTACTTC. Residues: CASSLGQGLTLYQETQYF.